These T cell receptor beta chains were read from a single sample in a study of blood T cell repertoires in COVID-19. Method: immunoSEQ multiplex PCR; TCRdb's copy keeps in-frame clones and lacks some. The repertoire holds 140,000 to 150,000 clones, with about 83% as singletons. The sequenced sample consisted of peripheral blood. The receptors shown here come from a man in his fifties with acute or convalescent COVID-19. Both conserved end residues are part of each CDR3. Fields, in order: D gene, V gene, J gene, clone size, CDR3 protein, CDR3 DNA. D genes are given only for firm matches. Clone sizes are given selectively: once, few, many, or a class where the clone is expanded.

TRBD1	TRBV3-1/TRBV3-2	TRBJ1-6	-	CASSRGQGIVGPLHF	TGTGCCAGCAGCCGTGGACAGGGCATTGTGGGACCCCTCCACTTT
TRBD2	TRBV6-5	TRBJ2-5	-	CASSREVQETQYF	TGTGCCAGCAGTCGGGAGGTCCAAGAGACCCAGTACTTC
-	TRBV2	TRBJ2-1	-	CASRRAGSYNEQFF	TGTGCCAGCAGGAGGGCCGGCTCCTACAATGAGCAGTTCTTC
-	TRBV18	TRBJ1-5	-	CASSPGQLDNQPQHF	TGTGCCAGCTCACCAGGACAGCTAGACAATCAGCCCCAGCATTTT
TRBD1	TRBV3-1/TRBV3-2	TRBJ1-2	-	CASSQTTLGTGYGYTF	TGTGCCAGCAGCCAAACCACCCTGGGGACAGGCTATGGCTACACCTTC
-	TRBV6-6	TRBJ1-1	-	CASSQGNTEAFF	TGTGCCAGCAGCCAGGGGAACACTGAAGCTTTCTTT
-	TRBV6-5	TRBJ2-1	-	CASSPAGRNEQFF	TGTGCCAGCAGTCCCGCAGGGAGGAATGAGCAGTTCTTC
TRBD1	TRBV9	TRBJ1-2	-	CASSAPRTGNGNYGYTF	TGTGCCAGCAGCGCTCCGAGGACAGGGAATGGTAACTATGGCTACACCTTC
-	TRBV9	TRBJ2-3	-	CASSPAPGVSDTQYF	TGTGCCAGCAGCCCCGCCCCGGGTGTGTCAGATACGCAGTATTTT
-	TRBV19	TRBJ2-6	-	CASSGNRVFGANVLTF	TGTGCCAGTAGTGGCAACAGGGTCTTCGGGGCCAACGTCCTGACTTTC
TRBD1	TRBV4-1	TRBJ1-1	-	CASSHPGTGGMNTEAFF	TGCGCCAGCAGCCACCCAGGGACAGGGGGAATGAACACTGAAGCTTTCTTT
TRBD1	TRBV6-5	TRBJ1-2	-	CASSYLTGKYGYTF	TGTGCCAGCAGTTACTTGACAGGGAAATATGGCTACACCTTC
-	TRBV21-1	TRBJ2-1	few	CASSPKRPSGGASEQFF	TGTGCCAGCAGTCCGAAGCGCCCTAGCGGGGGGGCTAGTGAGCAGTTCTTC
TRBD1	TRBV6-4	TRBJ1-1	-	CASVEMMGTGPNTEAFF	TGTGCCAGCGTCGAGATGATGGGGACAGGACCGAACACTGAAGCTTTCTTT
-	TRBV5-1	TRBJ2-3	-	CASSLAGLGTDTQYF	TGCGCCAGCAGCTTGGCAGGGCTGGGCACAGATACGCAGTATTTT
-	TRBV6-1	TRBJ1-2	few	CASSEEVGAGYTF	TGTGCCAGCAGTGAAGAGGTAGGGGCTGGCTACACCTTC
-	TRBV29-1	TRBJ1-1	few	CSVEIYMNTEAFF	TGCAGCGTTGAAATATACATGAACACTGAAGCTTTCTTT
TRBD1	TRBV18	TRBJ2-7	once	CASSPPGQGTEQYF	TGTGCCAGCTCACCACCGGGACAGGGAACCGAGCAGTACTTC
TRBD1	TRBV11-2	TRBJ1-1	-	CASSSNRGPTEAFF	TGTGCCAGCAGCTCCAACAGGGGGCCCACTGAAGCTTTCTTT
-	TRBV5-5	TRBJ2-7	-	CASSLVVEAREQYF	TGTGCCAGCAGCTTGGTGGTGGAAGCGCGCGAGCAGTACTTC
-	TRBV11-2	TRBJ2-1	-	CASSRRTDYNEQFF	TGTGCCAGCAGCCGTAGGACAGACTACAATGAGCAGTTCTTC
-	TRBV28	TRBJ1-1	-	CASSFRGSRTEAFF	TGTGCCAGCAGTTTCCGGGGTTCTCGGACTGAAGCTTTCTTT
TRBD1	TRBV27	TRBJ1-6	-	CASGWGQNRIYNSPLHF	TGTGCCAGCGGATGGGGACAGAACCGGATCTATAATTCACCCCTCCACTTT
-	TRBV19	TRBJ1-3	-	CASSSREWGNTIYF	TGTGCCAGTAGTAGTCGGGAATGGGGAAACACCATATATTTT
TRBD2	TRBV2	TRBJ2-5	-	CASSEIVVAGAYGTQYF	TGTGCCAGCAGTGAAATCGTGGTAGCGGGGGCCTATGGGACCCAGTACTTC
TRBD1	TRBV7-2	TRBJ1-5	-	CASSQGTGWSNQPQHF	TGTGCCAGCAGCCAAGGGACAGGCTGGAGCAATCAGCCCCAGCATTTT
TRBD2	TRBV20-1	TRBJ2-5	-	CSARGGGTQYF	TGCAGTGCTAGAGGGGGGGGGACCCAGTACTTC
TRBD2	TRBV6-4	TRBJ2-5	-	CASKRAGGQQETQYF	TGTGCCAGCAAGAGGGCGGGGGGACAACAAGAGACCCAGTACTTC
-	TRBV5-1	TRBJ2-2	-	CATTPEGGPTGELFF	TGCGCCACCACCCCGGAGGGGGGGCCCACCGGGGAGCTGTTTTTT
-	TRBV6-5	TRBJ1-6	-	CASNTAGVSPLHF	TGTGCCAGCAATACAGCCGGGGTTTCACCCCTCCACTTT